This T cell receptor (beta chain) was found in a study of blood T cell repertoires in COVID-19. Study-wide context: Some COVID-19 samples were acute and others convalescent; all came from the United States, Italy and Spain. PBMCs, B-cell-depleted T cells, or T cells were the source of the cDNA or gDNA that made up the material.

Germline V gives CDR1 SGHNT, CDR2 YYREEE (reference sequence). CDR3 length: 16 residues. The J segment lost 4 bases and the V segment lost 4 bases, leaving 4 bases of the junction unmatched. How the authors handled the data: Amplification of reference gene primers provided the estimated nucleated cell counts. The assay was immunoSEQ multiplex PCR, and TCRdb's table has in-frame clones only and misses some. The DNA gave D and trimming, while V, J and clone size come from that table. The table records around 120,000 clones, roughly nine tenths of them present only once. V and J are TRBV5-4 and TRBJ2-2; 13 bases match TRBD2. This receptor was obtained from a man in his sixties or seventies who had recovered from COVID-19. Specimen: peripheral blood. The CDR3 DNA is TGTGCCAGCAGCCCGGGACTAGCGGGGATCACCGGGGAGCTGTTTTTT. Its translation: CASSPGLAGITGELFF.